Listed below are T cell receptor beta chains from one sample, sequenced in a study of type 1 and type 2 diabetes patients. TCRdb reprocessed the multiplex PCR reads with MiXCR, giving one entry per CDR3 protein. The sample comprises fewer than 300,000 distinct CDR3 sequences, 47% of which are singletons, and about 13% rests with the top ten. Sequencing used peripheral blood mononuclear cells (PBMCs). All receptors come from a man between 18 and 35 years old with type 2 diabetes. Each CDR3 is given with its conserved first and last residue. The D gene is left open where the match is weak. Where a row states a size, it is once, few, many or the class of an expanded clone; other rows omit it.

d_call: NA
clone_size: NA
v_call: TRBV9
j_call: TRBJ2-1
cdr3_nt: TGTGCCAGCAGCGTAAGTAAGAATGGGCAGTTCTTC
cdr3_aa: CASSVSKNGQFF

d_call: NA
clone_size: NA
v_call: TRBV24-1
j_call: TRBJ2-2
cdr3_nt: TGTGCCACCAGTGACCAGATGGACGGGGAGCTGTTTTTT
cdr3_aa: CATSDQMDGELFF

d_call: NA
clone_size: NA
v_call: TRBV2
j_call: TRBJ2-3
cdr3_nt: TGTGCCAGTAGCCTTATGGATACGCAGTATTTT
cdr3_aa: CASSLMDTQYF

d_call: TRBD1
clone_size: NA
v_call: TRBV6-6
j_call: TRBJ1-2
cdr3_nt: TGTGCCATCAGTGGGGACAGGGTGGCTGGCTACACCTTC
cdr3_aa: CAISGDRVAGYTF

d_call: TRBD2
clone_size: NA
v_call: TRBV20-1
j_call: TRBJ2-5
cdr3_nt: TGCAGTGCTGGCGGGAGGGTGAAGGGAGTCGAGACCCAGTACTTC
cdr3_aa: CSAGGRVKGVETQYF

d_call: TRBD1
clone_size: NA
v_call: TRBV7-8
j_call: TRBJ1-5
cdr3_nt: TGTGCCAGCAGCCTAGGACAGGGAAGTAAACCCCAGCATTTT
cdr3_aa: CASSLGQGSKPQHF

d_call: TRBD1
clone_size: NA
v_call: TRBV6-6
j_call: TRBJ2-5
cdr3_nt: TGTGCCAGCAGTGAACAGGGGGTGGGAGAGACCCAGTACTTC
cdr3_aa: CASSEQGVGETQYF

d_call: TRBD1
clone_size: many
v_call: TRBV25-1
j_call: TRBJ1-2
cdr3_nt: TGTGCCAGCAGTGGGGGGACAGCGGACTTCTATGGCTACACCTTC
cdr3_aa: CASSGGTADFYGYTF

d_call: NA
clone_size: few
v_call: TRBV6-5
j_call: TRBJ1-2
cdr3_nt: TGTGCCAGCAGTAAAGTCCCTGCTGGGGGCTCGGATGGCTACACCTTC
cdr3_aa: CASSKVPAGGSDGYTF

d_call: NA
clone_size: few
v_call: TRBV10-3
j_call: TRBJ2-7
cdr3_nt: TGTGCCATCAGTGATTCGCGGAGCTCCTACGAGCAGTACTTC
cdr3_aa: CAISDSRSSYEQYF

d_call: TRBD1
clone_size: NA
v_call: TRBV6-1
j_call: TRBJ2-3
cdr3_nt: TGTGCCAGCAGTAATTTTGGACTACGGACAGGGGAAAGCACAGATACGCAGTATTTT
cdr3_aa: CASSNFGLRTGESTDTQYF

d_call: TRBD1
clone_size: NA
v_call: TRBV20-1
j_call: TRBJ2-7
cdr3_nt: TGCAGTGCAAGCCGGGACAGCGCCTACGAGCAGTACTTC
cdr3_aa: CSASRDSAYEQYF

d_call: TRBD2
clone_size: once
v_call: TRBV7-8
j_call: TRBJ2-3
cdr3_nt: TGTGCCAGCGCCAGGGAGGGGGATACGCAGTATTTT
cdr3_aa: CASAREGDTQYF

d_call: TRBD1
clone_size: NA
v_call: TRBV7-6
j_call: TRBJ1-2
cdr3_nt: TGTGCCAGCAGCTTTTGGACAGGGGGTGGCTACACCTTC
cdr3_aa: CASSFWTGGGYTF

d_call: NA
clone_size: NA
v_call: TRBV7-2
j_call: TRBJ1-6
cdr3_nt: TGTGCCAGCAGCCTGGGGGCAGTCAGTGGCAGCAATAATTCACCCCTCCACTTT
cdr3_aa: CASSLGAVSGSNNSPLHF